This T cell receptor (beta chain) is from a study of T cell repertoires in ileal Crohn's disease. In the study overall: At surgery, 30% to 40% of patients smoked, with median disease duration roughly 7.2 years.

Time point indicated: neoterminal ileum biopsy at postoperative endoscopy, about 6 months after surgery. Germline loops: CDR1 SEHNR, CDR2 FQNEAQ (reference sequence). The CDR3 has 14 amino acids. V was clipped by 5 bases and J by 8 bases; unmatched bases: 9. Each sample's TCRB immunosequencing used around 0.45 micrograms of biopsy DNA. Produced via immunoSEQ multiplex PCR; TCRdb's table is partial and in-frame only. Altogether about 13,000 clones are present, around four fifths being singletons, with the ten largest covering approximately 4.1%. What was sequenced was ileal tissue. The TCR sequence derives from an adult with Crohn's disease. The chain uses TRBV7-9 and TRBJ1-2; 9 bases align to TRBD1. CDR3 sequence reads: CASSLGTGLEGYTF. DNA for the CDR3: TGTGCCAGCAGCCTAGGGACAGGGCTCGAGGGCTACACCTTC.